This TCR beta chain was captured in a study of cytomegalovirus exposure and HLA in healthy donors. Study outcomes and limitations: While the bulk of TCR sequences proved rare, some public TCRs turned up in many donors. Per a prior analysis, the majority of TCR beta V segments were productive roughly 87% or roughly 30% of the time. Being indistinguishable, some V segments were excluded, TRBV6-2 and TRBV6-3 among them.

It was healthy bone marrow donors who served as donors. Both 60 Vbeta primers and 13 Jbeta primers went into the PCR. The assay was immunoSEQ multiplex PCR, and TCRdb's table has in-frame clones only and misses some. The sample holds some 120,000 clones, 75% to 85% seen once. On this clone: Its antigen is undetermined.

This CDR3 has 15 amino acids. The V segment lost 5 bases and the J segment 6 bases; nucleotides outside the gene matches: 13. Germline V gene lookup returns CDR1 SGHAT and CDR2 FQNNGV. The receptor was isolated from a man aged 35-49 years in good health and CMV-seronegative. Sequenced: PBMCs. The genes are TRBV11-2 and TRBJ2-7; 7 bases agree with TRBD2. As DNA, the CDR3 is TGTGCCAGCAGCCCCACGCCATCGGGAGGCGGCGAGCAGTACTTC. Translation gives CASSPTPSGGGEQYF.